Below are 10 T cell receptor beta chains sequenced from a single sample in a study of graft-versus-host responses after intestinal transplantation. Clones were read by immunoSEQ multiplex PCR, and TCRdb kept only the in-frame ones, dropping some. There are over 80,000 clones in the sample; approximately 85% occur only once, and approximately 1.5% lies in the top ten. The specimen comprised PBMCs, sampled 255 days after intestinal transplant. The receptors originated from a human patient who received an intestinal transplant, so some T cells may come from the graft donor.

The rearrangement uses TRBV6-1 and TRBJ1-6; D gene unclear. V was cut by 6 bases and J by 10 bases, with 13 bases left in between. The CDR3 has 13 residues. Germline CDR1 MNHNS, CDR2 SASEGT. CDR3 sequence reads: CASRIPLGSPLHF. Here the CDR3 DNA reads TGTGCCAGCAGGATACCTCTAGGATCACCCCTCCACTTT.

The chain uses TRBV7-2 and TRBJ2-2; 7 nucleotides match TRBD2. The CDR3 runs to 17 residues. CDR1 SGHTA and CDR2 FQGNSA come from the germline V gene. J lost 2 bases, V lost 1 base, and 7 bases had no gene match. CDR3 amino acids: CASSLELLAANTGELFF. As DNA, the CDR3 is TGTGCCAGCAGCTTAGAACTCCTAGCGGCTAACACCGGGGAGCTGTTTTTT.

The V call is TRBV7-9, the J call TRBJ2-2, with 9 bases identical to TRBD1. V lost 4 bases, J lost 7 bases, and 10 bases stayed unmatched. CDR1 is SEHNR and CDR2 is FQNEAQ in the germline V gene (reference sequence). This CDR3 contains 16 residues. CDR3 region: CASSSLWTGAGGELFF. CDR3 nucleotides: TGTGCCAGCAGCTCACTCTGGACAGGGGCGGGCGGGGAGCTGTTTTTT.

The chain recombines TRBV18 with TRBJ1-1; D is unclear. Trimming removed 3 bases at V and 0 bases at J, with 8 bases between. The CDR3 loop spans 14 amino acids. CDR1 is KGHSH, CDR2 LQKENI, per germline. The CDR3 DNA sequence: TGTGCCAGCTCACCGGCCAGCATGAACACTGAAGCTTTCTTT. This sequence encodes CASSPASMNTEAFF. Based on the CDR3 plus reference TRBV18 and TRBJ1-1, the full variable domain is NAGVMQNPRHLVRRRGQEARLRCSPMKGHSHVYWYRQLPEEGLKFMVYLQKENIIDESGMPKERFSAEFPKEGPSILRIQQVVRGDSAAYFCASSPASMNTEAFFGQGTRLTVV.

The chain combines TRBV28 with TRBJ2-7; TRBD2 matches 11 bases. With 5 bases clipped from V and 7 bases from J, the junction kept 13 bases outside the gene matches. Germline CDR1 MDHEN, CDR2 SYDVKM. The CDR3 is 16 residues long. The CDR3 spells CASSRIAGGRLGEQYF. The CDR3 DNA follows: TGTGCCAGCAGTCGTATAGCGGGGGGGCGCCTTGGAGAGCAGTACTTC.

V and J are TRBV18 and TRBJ2-2, with 8 positions matching TRBD1. Germline V lookup: CDR1 KGHSH, CDR2 LQKENI. V lost 0 bases and J lost 13; bases outside the gene matches: 13. The CDR3 spans 16 residues. The CDR3 bases are TGTGCCAGCTCACCACCGACAGGGGTTATGCGGGGATGGCTGTTTTTT. It yields the protein CASSPPTGVMRGWLFF.

The chain joins TRBV27 to TRBJ2-5; 9 positions match TRBD1. V lost 4 bases to trimming and J lost 3 bases; unmatched junction nucleotides: 9. The CDR3 consists of 16 residues. From germline, CDR1 is MNHEY and CDR2 SMNVEV (reference sequence). The CDR3 DNA sequence: TGTGCCAGCAGTTCCTATAGGACAGGGGCTGAAGAGACCCAGTACTTC. It yields the protein CASSSYRTGAEETQYF.

The rearrangement links TRBV27 to TRBJ2-1; D tentatively reads TRBD1 or TRBD2 (5 bases each). The CDR3 covers 12 residues. Trimming pared 0 bases from V and 8 bases from J, leaving 5 bases between. Germline V gives CDR1 MNHEY, CDR2 SMNVEV (reference sequence). Here the CDR3 reads CASSLSGDEQFF. The CDR3 region has the DNA TGTGCCAGCAGTTTATCGGGGGATGAGCAGTTCTTC.

V is TRBV5-1 and J is TRBJ2-3; possible D gene TRBD2, 6 bases. This CDR3 has 17 amino acids. Trimming shortened V by 0 bases and J by 6 bases, and 20 bases separated the two germline ends. Germline V lookup: CDR1 SGHRS, CDR2 YFSETQ. The CDR3 is CASSLETPGLARDTQYF. DNA of the CDR3: TGCGCCAGCAGCTTGGAGACCCCGGGACTCGCCAGGGATACGCAGTATTTT. The full variable domain, completed using reference TRBV5-1 and TRBJ2-3, is KAGVTQTPRYLIKTRGQQVTLSCSPISGHRSVSWYQQTPGQGLQFLFEYFSETQRNKGNFPGRFSGRQFSNSRSEMNVSTLELGDSALYLCASSLETPGLARDTQYFGPGTRLTVL.

The rearrangement uses TRBV18 and TRBJ1-4; D uncertain. Germline CDR1 reads KGHSH; CDR2 reads LQKENI. V shed 3 bases and J shed 5 bases, with 10 bases lying between them. The CDR3 loop spans 14 amino acids. In DNA, the CDR3 is TGTGCCAGCTCACCTTCAGCTATGAATGAAAAACTGTTTTTT. Translated: CASSPSAMNEKLFF.